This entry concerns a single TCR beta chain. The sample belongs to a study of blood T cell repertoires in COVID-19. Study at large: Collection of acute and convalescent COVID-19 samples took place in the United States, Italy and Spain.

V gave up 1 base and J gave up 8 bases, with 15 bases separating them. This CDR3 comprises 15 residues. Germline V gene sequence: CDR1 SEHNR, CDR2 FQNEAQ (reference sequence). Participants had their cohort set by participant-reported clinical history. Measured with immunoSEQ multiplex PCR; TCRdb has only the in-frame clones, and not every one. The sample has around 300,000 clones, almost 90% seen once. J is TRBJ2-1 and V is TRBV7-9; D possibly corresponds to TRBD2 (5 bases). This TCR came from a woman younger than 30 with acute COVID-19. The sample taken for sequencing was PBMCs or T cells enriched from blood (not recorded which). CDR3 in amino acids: CASSLERRAQYEQFF. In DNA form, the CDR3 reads TGTGCCAGCAGCTTAGAACGGCGGGCCCAATATGAGCAGTTCTTC.